Below are 27 T cell receptor beta chains sequenced from a single sample in a study of T cells after yellow fever vaccination. TCRdb recomputed calls from the 5' RACE reads with MiXCR, one row per CDR3 protein. The table records approximately 170,000 distinct CDR3 sequences, approximately 10% of them present only once. This material consisted of CD8+ T cells sorted from PBMCs, taken 15 days after the yellow fever booster vaccination. Receptor source: a man between 18 and 29 years old who received the YFV17D yellow fever vaccine.

This clonotype showed up just a few times. The chain is built from TRBV4-1 and TRBJ1-5; 8 nucleotides agree with TRBD1. With 1 base clipped from V and 6 bases from J, the junction kept 5 bases outside the gene matches. Germline V gene sequence: CDR1 MGHRA, CDR2 YSYEKL. The length of the CDR3 is 15 residues. CDR3 sequence: CASSQAGGGGQPQHF. DNA for the CDR3: TGCGCCAGCAGCCAAGCAGGGGGCGGGGGTCAGCCCCAGCATTTT.

This chain uses TRBV9 with TRBJ1-5; D is unclear. V lost 0 bases and J 7 bases, leaving 14 bases between the germline ends. The length of the CDR3 is 15 residues. From germline, CDR1 is SGDLS and CDR2 YYNGEE. The DNA for the CDR3 is TGTGCCAGCAGCGTAGGGGGTGGGCCCGGACAGCCCCAGCATTTT. Translation gives CASSVGGGPGQPQHF.

This clonotype was counted ten times or more. The rearrangement joins TRBV6-1 to TRBJ2-2; TRBD2 matches 12 bases. The V and J ends lost 2 bases and 6 bases, in that order; junction bases with no gene match: 1. Germline V gene lookup returns CDR1 MNHNS and CDR2 SASEGT. The CDR3 is made up of 15 amino acids. The CDR3 sequence: CASSELAGGPGELFF. CDR3 DNA: TGTGCCAGCAGTGAACTAGCGGGGGGGCCCGGGGAGCTGTTTTTT.

J is TRBJ1-2 and V is TRBV6-2 or TRBV6-3, with D unresolved. The CDR3 consists of 12 residues. Germline-derived CDR1 and CDR2 are MNHEY and SVGEGT. V was clipped by 10 bases and J by 4 bases, with 13 bases between them. CDR3 in amino acids: CATFSGIYGYTF. As DNA, the CDR3 is TGTGCCACCTTCTCGGGGATCTATGGCTACACCTTC.

The chain uses TRBV30 and TRBJ1-5; no clear D gene. The V and J ends lost 0 bases and 2 bases respectively, with 8 bases between them. The CDR3 consists of 14 residues. The germline CDR1 and CDR2 sequences are GTSNPN and SVGIG (reference sequence). The CDR3 reads CAWSVRNGNQPQHF. CDR3 nucleotides: TGTGCCTGGAGTGTACGCAATGGCAATCAGCCCCAGCATTTT.

The chain combines TRBV4-1 with TRBJ2-3; no definite D call. Germline lookup yields CDR1 MGHRA and CDR2 YSYEKL. Trimming pared 4 bases from V and 0 bases from J, leaving 11 bases between. The CDR3 is 15 amino acids. The CDR3 spells CASSPVQLSTDTQYF. DNA for the CDR3: TGCGCCAGCAGCCCGGTCCAGCTGAGCACAGATACGCAGTATTTT.

The chain uses TRBV25-1 and TRBJ2-1; D unclear. Germline V gene data show CDR1 as MGHDK and CDR2 as SYGVNS. The CDR3 is made up of 14 amino acids. Trimming took off 2 bases at V and 7 bases at J, with 12 bases between the two ends. As DNA, the CDR3 is TGTGCCAGCAGTGAACCCGGCATGGGGAATGAGCAGTTCTTC. Its protein is CASSEPGMGNEQFF.

The chain links TRBV11-2 to TRBJ2-2; D call uncertain. V dropped 8 bases and J dropped 9 bases, with 13 bases sitting between them. This CDR3 has 12 residues. The V gene's germline CDR1 is SGHAT and CDR2 FQNNGV. CDR3 coding DNA: TGTGCCAGCGGAACCAGCCGTCGGGAGCTGTTTTTT. This gives the protein CASGTSRRELFF.

V is TRBV7-9 and J is TRBJ2-7; 7 nucleotides line up with TRBD2. V was pared by 5 bases and J by 4 bases, with 14 bases of the junction left unmatched. Germline V lookup: CDR1 SEHNR, CDR2 FQNEAQ (reference sequence). CDR3 size: 16 residues. This chain's CDR3 is CASSPIERGFPYEQYF. The DNA for the CDR3 is TGTGCCAGCAGCCCCATAGAGCGGGGCTTTCCTTACGAGCAGTACTTC.

There are many counts of this clonotype. The V gene is TRBV4-1, the J gene TRBJ2-1; 7 bases align to TRBD1. The CDR3 runs to 14 residues. Trimming at V came to 3 bases and at J to 6 bases, leaving 5 bases not matched to a gene. In germline, CDR1 is MGHRA, CDR2 YSYEKL. As DNA, the CDR3 is TGCGCCAGCAGCCATGAGGACAGGACCAATGAGCAGTTCTTC. This sequence encodes CASSHEDRTNEQFF.

This chain joins TRBV20-1 and TRBJ2-1, with D maybe TRBD1 (6 bases). V lost 0 bases to trimming and J lost 0 bases, with 9 bases between them. This CDR3 comprises 15 residues. From germline, CDR1 is DFQATT and CDR2 SNEGSKA (reference sequence). The DNA of the CDR3 is TGCAGTGCTAGAGATAAACAGGGCTCCTACAATGAGCAGTTCTTC. This gives the protein CSARDKQGSYNEQFF.

This clonotype was seen only once. The chain is built from TRBV7-9 and TRBJ2-1, with 12 bases identical to TRBD2. V trimming: 5 bases; J trimming: 9 bases; junction bases outside the gene matches: 8. Germline V gives CDR1 SEHNR, CDR2 FQNEAQ (reference sequence). The CDR3 contains 15 residues. This chain's CDR3 is CASSTLAGGPREQFF. The DNA of the CDR3 is TGTGCCAGCAGCACCCTAGCGGGGGGGCCTCGTGAGCAGTTCTTC. The full variable domain, rest sourced from reference TRBV7-9 and TRBJ2-1, is DTGVSQNPRHKITKRGQNVTFRCDPISEHNRLYWYRQTLGQGPEFLTYFQNEAQLEKSRLLSDRFSAERPKGSFSTLEIQRTEQGDSAMYLCASSTLAGGPREQFFGPGTRLTVL.

The rearrangement links TRBV4-3 to TRBJ2-7, with D uncertain. This CDR3 region has 14 residues. V lost 0 bases, J lost 0 bases, and 6 bases lay in between. Germline CDR1 is LGHNA and CDR2 is YSLEER. This CDR3 is CASSQDLTSYEQYV. The CDR3 DNA is TGCGCCAGCAGCCAAGATCTAACCTCCTACGAGCAGTACGTC.

This clonotype has just a few counts. V gene TRBV6-6 combines with J gene TRBJ1-2; 7 bases are a match to TRBD1. Unmatched junction bases numbered 6, after V lost 2 bases and J lost 3 bases. Germline V gene lookup returns CDR1 MNHNY and CDR2 SVGAGI (reference sequence). There are 15 residues in the CDR3. The CDR3 spells CASSYQGQFYYGYTF. CDR3 coding DNA: TGTGCCAGCAGTTACCAGGGACAGTTCTACTATGGCTACACCTTC.

This clonotype was found a few times. For the CDR3, the DNA is TGTGCCAGCAGCCGCATAGACAGGGGATCTCCCGGGGAGCTGTTTTTT. Translating gives CASSRIDRGSPGELFF. This chain joins TRBV6-2 or TRBV6-3 and TRBJ2-2; TRBD1 matches 8 bases. V dropped 6 bases and J dropped 6; count of bases not matched to a gene: 12. Germline V gives CDR1 MNHEY, CDR2 SVGEGT. CDR3 length: 16 amino acids.

This clonotype was counted many times. The chain employs TRBV7-6 and TRBJ2-1; tentatively, D is TRBD2 (5 bases). Germline lookup yields CDR1 SGHVS and CDR2 FNYEAQ. The V end was cut by 3 bases, the J end by 0 bases, with 12 bases between. The CDR3 is 16 residues long. This CDR3 is CASSFGTGSSYNEQFF. For the CDR3, the DNA is TGTGCCAGCAGCTTCGGCACGGGGAGCTCCTACAATGAGCAGTTCTTC.

The genes are TRBV29-1 and TRBJ1-1, with unresolved D. CDR1 and CDR2 (germline): SQVTM, ANQGSEA. This CDR3 has 13 amino acids. The V and J ends lost 0 bases and 7 bases respectively, with 12 bases between them. The CDR3 loop is CSVEDPLTVEAFF. In DNA, the CDR3 is TGCAGCGTTGAAGACCCCCTGACGGTTGAAGCTTTCTTT.

V usage is TRBV7-9 and J usage is TRBJ2-2; D remains unclear. Deletions cut 5 bases from V and 2 bases from J, with 12 bases between. CDR1 and CDR2 from the germline V gene are SEHNR and FQNEAQ (reference sequence). The CDR3 runs 15 residues. CDR3: CASSIPGLNTGELFF. The CDR3 bases are TGTGCCAGCAGCATACCGGGCCTCAACACCGGGGAGCTGTTTTTT.

This clonotype was seen more than once but under ten times. The genes are TRBV10-3 and TRBJ2-3, with 11 bases identical to TRBD1. V shed 8 bases, J shed 6 bases, and the junction held 4 bases outside the gene matches. CDR1 ENHRY and CDR2 SYGVKD come from the germline V gene. The CDR3 runs to 13 residues. CDR3 loop: CAIGDRGEDTQYF. CDR3 sequence (DNA): TGTGCCATCGGGGACAGGGGGGAGGATACGCAGTATTTT.

The chain joins TRBV7-2 to TRBJ2-4, with 10 bases fitting TRBD1. This CDR3 is built from 14 residues. CDR1 is SGHTA and CDR2 is FQGNSA in the germline V gene. V lost 3 bases, J lost 6 bases, and 2 bases stayed unmatched. CDR3 amino acids: CASSFGQGVNIQYF. In DNA, the CDR3 is TGTGCCAGCAGCTTCGGACAGGGGGTAAACATTCAGTACTTC.

This chain uses TRBV30 with TRBJ2-2; D is perhaps TRBD1 or TRBD2 (6 bases each). The CDR3 extends over 15 amino acids. The V gene's germline CDR1 is GTSNPN and CDR2 SVGIG (reference sequence). V gave up 1 base and J gave up 5 bases, with 14 bases separating them. In DNA form, the CDR3 reads TGTGCCTGGAGTGATAGGGGGGCCGGAACCGGGGAGCTGTTTTTT. Its protein is CAWSDRGAGTGELFF.

This chain links TRBV12-5 with TRBJ1-2; TRBD1 matches 9 bases. The CDR3 contains 15 residues. Germline V gene sequence: CDR1 LGHNT, CDR2 FRNRAP. The V and J ends lost 5 bases and 6 bases, in that order; junction bases with no gene match: 10. Written as DNA, the CDR3 is TGTGCTAGTGGTGTAACAGGGGGCCAATCGGATGGCTACACCTTC. Translation gives CASGVTGGQSDGYTF.

CDR3 nucleotides: TGTGCCAGCAGCCAAGTCGGCGGGGGGCCGGCCACCGGGGAGCTGTTTTTT. Protein sequence: CASSQVGGGPATGELFF. J is TRBJ2-2 and V is TRBV4-2; 8 nucleotides align to TRBD2. Germline V gene lookup returns CDR1 LGHNA and CDR2 YNFKEQ. The CDR3 is 17 amino acids. V was clipped by 1 base and J by 4 bases; unmatched bases: 8.

This clonotype was found many times. Germline and junction disagree at one end, which may indicate a read error. The rearrangement joins TRBV7-8 to TRBJ2-5, with no clear D. This CDR3 has 16 amino acids. Germline-derived CDR1 and CDR2 are SGHVS and FQNEAQ. The CDR3 DNA reads as TGTGCCAGCAGCCCGCGCGTGGACGCCCTGCAAGGGACCCAGTACTTC. It translates to CASSPRVDALQGTQYF.

This clonotype has at least ten counts. CDR3 nucleotide sequence: TGCGCCAGCAGCTACAATACGAGGACAGGGGACGAGACCCAGTACTTC. It codes for CASSYNTRTGDETQYF. The chain employs TRBV5-1 and TRBJ2-5; 9 nucleotides align to TRBD1. Germline CDR1 SGHRS, CDR2 YFSETQ. The CDR3 length is 16 residues. The V and J ends lost 3 bases and 5 bases, in that order; junction bases with no gene match: 11.

CDR3 DNA sequence: TGTGCCAGCAGAAACACCGGGACAGAGTACGAGCAGTACTTC. Translating it yields CASRNTGTEYEQYF. This chain uses TRBV11-2 with TRBJ2-7, with 7 nucleotides matching TRBD1. Germline assignment: CDR1 SGHAT and CDR2 FQNNGV. This CDR3 region has 14 residues. V shed 6 bases, J shed 4 bases, and the junction held 9 bases outside the gene matches. The full variable domain, with the rest looked up from reference TRBV11-2 and TRBJ2-7, is EAGVAQSPRYKIIEKRQSVAFWCNPISGHATLYWYQQILGQGPKLLIQFQNNGVVDDSQLPKDRFSAERLKGVDSTLKIQPAKLEDSAVYLCASRNTGTEYEQYFGPGTRLTVT.

The table lists this clonotype with a few counts. The gene calls are TRBV27 and TRBJ2-1; 9 nucleotides match TRBD2. The V gene's germline CDR1 is MNHEY and CDR2 SMNVEV (reference sequence). The CDR3 extends over 14 amino acids. V dropped 7 bases and J dropped 5; count of bases not matched to a gene: 6. The CDR3 reads CASTASGGHNEQFF. The DNA of the CDR3 is TGTGCCAGCACTGCAAGCGGGGGGCACAATGAGCAGTTCTTC.